What follows describes a single TCR beta chain. The use of genomic DNA as template underpinned the TCR beta VDJ and CDR3 profiling. TCRdb called the reads again in MiXCR, with one record for every CDR3 protein. The table lists over 150,000 distinct CDR3 sequences, roughly half of them singletons, with approximately 16% in the top ten. This sample stems from a study of CD8+CD57+ T cells in acquired aplastic anemia. This CDR3 is built from 14 residues. The V end was cut by 6 bases, the J end by 2 bases, with 12 bases between. Looked up from germline, CDR1 is SGHTA and CDR2 is FQGNSA. The sequence came from a human donor in good health, serving as a control. Specimen: sorted CD4+, CD8+, or CD8+CD57+ T cells (not recorded which) from PBMCs. V is TRBV7-2 and J is TRBJ2-3; D uncertain. For the CDR3, the DNA is TGTGCCAGCAGTCTCACTCCGCCCACAGATACGCAGTATTTT. This encodes CASSLTPPTDTQYF.